The entry below gives a single TCR beta chain sequence along with its context. In its sample, this clone was seen once. There is no known antigen for this receptor. Base qualities were left out, and no much larger clone turns up one base away. One collaborating source in Seattle enrolled patients during active infection and followed them longitudinally through the course of disease. Whole blood was collected in K2EDTA tubes by collaborating institutions according to the institutions' own protocols. Collaborator samples were shipped for TCRbeta analysis as frozen whole blood, isolated PBMCs, or DNA extracted from either sample type. The sample comes from a study of blood T cell repertoires in COVID-19 (dated by TCRdb to 2018 to 2021). With respect to the entire study: Samples covering the acute and convalescent phases of COVID-19 were provided by collaborators in the United States, Italy and Spain. The material from the prospective study consisted of cDNA or gDNA derived from T cells, B-cell-depleted T cells, or PBMCs. Subjects who had been exposed to COVID-19, were actively infected with it, or had recovered from it provided the deeply sampled blood TCRbeta repertoires that made up the dataset. The repertoires were released in a freely available public database intended as a resource for research on the immune response to SARS-CoV-2. The samples were drawn from two sources: the first 160 participants of the ongoing ImmuneRACE study, and 950 to 1,500 subjects contributed by 6 global collaborators. Sample metadata almost always included a de-identified subject ID, COVID-19 status, age in years and sex. HLA class I and class II types, where available, came from metadata supplied by the sample provider rather than from assay-based typing.

The CDR3 has 15 amino acids, counting the end cysteine and phenylalanine. Solely the CDR3 DNA is kept, with 45 bases framed from the first base. The germline V and J ends show losses of 4 bases and 7 bases respectively, and no gene match explains 7 bases of the junction. The germline V gene (reference sequence) specifies SEHNR as CDR1 and FQNEAQ as CDR2. TCRbeta CDR3 regions were amplified from genomic DNA using the immunoSEQ Assay, a bias-controlled multiplex PCR. The original pipeline was this. Within the assay, amplification of reference gene primers was used to estimate how many nucleated cells each sample contained. Sequence reads were collapsed and filtered to measure the absolute abundance of every unique TCRbeta CDR3 rearrangement. For each sample, productive Simpson clonality was calculated by taking the square root of Simpson's diversity index across productive rearrangements. Held by TCRdb, this immuneACCESS table contains in-frame sequences only and omits some clones. Under half of the omission traces to an unresolved V gene where checked; the cause of the rest is unknown. V and J calls plus clone size are reproduced from that table; the DNA served to infer D and trimming. This sample holds about 170,000 clones; around 90% were observed only once. Around 5% of the sample is taken by the ten largest.

What the authors observed across the whole study: The amount of clinical and demographic metadata varied by source and participant and was provided uncurated.

This TCR was sampled from a man aged 18 to 35 with COVID-19, enrolled during active disease. What was sequenced was peripheral blood. The rearrangement combines TRBV7-9 with TRBJ2-2, and TRBD2 matches 9 of the central bases. The DNA sequence is TGTGCCAGCAGCTCAACGGGACTAGCTATCGGGGAGCTGTTTTTT. This is translated as CASSSTGLAIGELFF.